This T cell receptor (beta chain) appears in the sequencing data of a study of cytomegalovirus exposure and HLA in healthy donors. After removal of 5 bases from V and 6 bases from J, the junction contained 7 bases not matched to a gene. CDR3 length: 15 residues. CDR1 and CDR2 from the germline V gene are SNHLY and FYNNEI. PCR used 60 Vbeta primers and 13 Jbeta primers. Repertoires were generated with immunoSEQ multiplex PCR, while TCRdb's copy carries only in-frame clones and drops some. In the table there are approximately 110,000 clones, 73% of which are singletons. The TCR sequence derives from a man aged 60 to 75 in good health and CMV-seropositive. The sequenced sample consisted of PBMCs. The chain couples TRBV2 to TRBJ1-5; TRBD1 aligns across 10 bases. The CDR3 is CASSSGQGTPQPQHF. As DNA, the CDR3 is TGTGCCAGCAGTTCGGGACAGGGGACCCCTCAGCCCCAGCATTTT.